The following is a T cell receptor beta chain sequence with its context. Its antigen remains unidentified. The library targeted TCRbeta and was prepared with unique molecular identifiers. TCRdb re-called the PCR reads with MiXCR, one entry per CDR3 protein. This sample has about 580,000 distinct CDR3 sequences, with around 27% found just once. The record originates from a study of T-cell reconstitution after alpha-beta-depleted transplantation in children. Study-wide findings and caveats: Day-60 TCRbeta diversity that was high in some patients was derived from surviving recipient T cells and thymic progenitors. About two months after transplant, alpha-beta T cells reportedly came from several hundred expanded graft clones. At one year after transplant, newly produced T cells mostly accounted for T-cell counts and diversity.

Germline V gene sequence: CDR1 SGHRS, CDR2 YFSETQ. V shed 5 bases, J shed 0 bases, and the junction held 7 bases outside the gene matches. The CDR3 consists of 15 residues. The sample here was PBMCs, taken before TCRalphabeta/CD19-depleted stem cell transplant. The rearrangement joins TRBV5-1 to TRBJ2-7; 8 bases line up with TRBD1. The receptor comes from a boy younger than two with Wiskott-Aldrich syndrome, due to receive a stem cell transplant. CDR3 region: CASSRGQGPSYEQYF. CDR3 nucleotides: TGCGCCAGCAGTCGCGGACAGGGACCCTCCTACGAGCAGTACTTC.